This TCR beta chain stems from a study of cytomegalovirus exposure and HLA in healthy donors. Study observations and caveats: Among TCR beta chains of equal frequency, HLA-associated ones were more clonally expanded in a later analysis. A missense DCLRE1C variant was associated with V- and J-gene trimming of TCR beta chains in a later analysis, and an independent cohort replicated the association.

Trimming removed 3 bases from V and 3 bases from J; junction bases left unmatched: 6. The CDR3 is 15 amino acids. The germline CDR1 and CDR2 sequences are MGHDK and SYGVNS. Primers: 60 Vbeta forward and 13 Jbeta reverse. In the original workflow: Approximately 87 million unique TCR beta chains, some 9.9 million shared, were counted in a later analysis. The table came from immunoSEQ multiplex PCR; TCRdb's copy has only in-frame clones and leaves some out. From that table come the V and J calls and clone size; the DNA was used to work out D and trimming. This table holds roughly 230,000 clones, roughly 91% found once. Each donor was nominally healthy when sampled (though unrecorded immune exposures were likely). As for this clone: Its antigen is unknown.

The V call is TRBV25-1, the J call TRBJ2-7; 9 positions match TRBD1. The clonotype originates from a girl aged 2 to 9 in good health and CMV-seronegative. Sequencing was done on a sample of PBMCs. CDR3 in amino acids: CASSDLTGGDYEQYF. The CDR3 DNA follows: TGTGCCAGCAGTGACCTGACAGGGGGAGACTACGAGCAGTACTTC.